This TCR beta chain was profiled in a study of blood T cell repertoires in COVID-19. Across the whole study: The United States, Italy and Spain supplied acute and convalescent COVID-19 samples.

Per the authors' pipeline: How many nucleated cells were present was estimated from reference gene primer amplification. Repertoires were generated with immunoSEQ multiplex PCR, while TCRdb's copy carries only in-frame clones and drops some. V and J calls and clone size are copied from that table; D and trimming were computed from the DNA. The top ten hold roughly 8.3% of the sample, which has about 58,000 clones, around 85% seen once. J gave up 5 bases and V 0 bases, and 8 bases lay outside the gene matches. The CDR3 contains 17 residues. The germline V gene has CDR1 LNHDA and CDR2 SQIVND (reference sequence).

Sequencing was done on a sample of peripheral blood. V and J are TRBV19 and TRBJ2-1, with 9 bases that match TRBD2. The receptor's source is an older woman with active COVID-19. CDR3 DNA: TGTGCCAGTAGTATAGAGGTAGCGGGAGACTTCCACAATGAGCAGTTCTTC. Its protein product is CASSIEVAGDFHNEQFF.